These 26 T cell receptor beta chains originate from one sample sequenced in a study of T-cell reconstitution after alpha-beta-depleted transplantation in children. For TCRbeta, the library was prepared with unique molecular identifiers. TCRdb re-called the PCR reads through MiXCR, storing one row per CDR3 protein. The sample carries 400,000 to 500,000 distinct CDR3 sequences, 11% recorded once. This specimen consisted of PBMCs from the stem cell graft donor, obtained from the stem cell graft. These receptors were taken from a human donor who donated a stem cell graft to a child with acute myeloid leukemia.

This clonotype was found a few times. This chain uses TRBV6-2 or TRBV6-3 with TRBJ2-7; TRBD2 might be the D (6 bases). This CDR3 region has 14 residues. Looked up from germline, CDR1 is MNHEY and CDR2 is SVGEGT. Trimming took off 5 bases at V and 4 bases at J, with 15 bases between the two ends. CDR3 protein: CASSRDSGLYEQYF. The DNA of the CDR3 is TGTGCCAGCAGTAGGGACTCCGGACTATACGAGCAGTACTTC.

V usage is TRBV19 and J usage is TRBJ2-2, with D unresolved. The V gene lost 5 bases and the J gene lost 5 bases, with 3 bases spanning the gap. CDR1 and CDR2 (germline): LNHDA, SQIVND (reference sequence). The CDR3 is made up of 11 amino acids. The CDR3 DNA reads TGTGCCAGTAGTTGGACCGGGGAGCTGTTTTTT. Protein: CASSWTGELFF.

The chain combines TRBV6-1 with TRBJ1-5, with a possible D match to TRBD1 (5 bases). Trimming removed 5 bases from V and 0 bases from J, with 11 bases in between. Germline V gives CDR1 MNHNS, CDR2 SASEGT. The CDR3 is 15 amino acids. The CDR3 nucleotides read TGTGCCAGCAGTCGGGACTTCTATAGCAATCAGCCCCAGCATTTT. Protein product: CASSRDFYSNQPQHF.

The chain carries TRBV21-1 and TRBJ2-4; the D call in the table, TRBD1, was not verified against the DNA. TRBV21-1 is deemed a pseudogene. The CDR3 contains 17 residues. The CDR3 loop is CASSTDDRPLAKNIQYF. The CDR3 DNA is TGTGCCAGCAGCACTGACGACAGGCCCCTAGCCAAAAACATTCAGTACTTC.

This clonotype was counted many times. The CDR3 DNA follows: TGCGCCAGCAGCTTGATCAGCGGGACAAGAGGGACCCAGTACTTC. This encodes CASSLISGTRGTQYF. J is TRBJ2-5 and V is TRBV5-1; maybe TRBD2 (7 bases). The ends were cut back, 1 base at V and 7 bases at J, with 17 bases in the middle. This CDR3 comprises 15 residues. Germline CDR1 reads SGHRS; CDR2 reads YFSETQ.

This clonotype was observed a few times. The chain employs TRBV20-1 and TRBJ2-3, with 7 bases identical to TRBD2. The CDR3 has 15 residues. V trimming: 2 bases; J trimming: 5 bases; junction bases outside the gene matches: 10. Looked up from germline, CDR1 is DFQATT and CDR2 is SNEGSKA (reference sequence). The DNA for the CDR3 is TGCAGTGCTAGACAACCGGGACTACCTCGAGATACGCAGTATTTT. This encodes CSARQPGLPRDTQYF.

The V call is TRBV29-1, the J call TRBJ2-7; no definite D call. V lost 4 bases and J lost 0, with 7 bases in between. Germline CDR1 and CDR2: SQVTM and ANQGSEA. CDR3 size: 12 residues. DNA of the CDR3: TGCAGCGTTGTTCCCGCCTCCTACGAGCAGTACGTC. Its protein is CSVVPASYEQYV.

This clonotype was seen many times. The CDR3 protein is CASSRGQGAATEAFF. The CDR3 DNA reads TGCGCCAGCAGCCGAGGACAGGGGGCGGCCACTGAAGCTTTCTTT. The chain recombines TRBV5-1 with TRBJ1-1; 11 bases agree with TRBD1. V was pared by 4 bases and J by 4 bases, with 6 bases of the junction left unmatched. The CDR3 consists of 15 residues. CDR1 SGHRS and CDR2 YFSETQ come from the germline V gene.

This clonotype has a count of ten or more. The CDR3: CASDIWSNQPQHF. The CDR3 DNA reads as TGTGCCAGTGACATCTGGAGCAATCAGCCCCAGCATTTT. The chain joins TRBV6-1 to TRBJ1-5; D not resolved. Trimming shortened V by 9 bases and J by 1 base, and 10 bases separated the two germline ends. This CDR3 is 13 amino acids long. The germline V gene has CDR1 MNHNS and CDR2 SASEGT.

The chain uses TRBV10-3 and TRBJ2-5; D may correspond to TRBD1 or TRBD2 (5 bases each). This CDR3 contains 14 residues. V lost 6 bases, J lost 6 bases, and 17 bases lay in between. Germline loops: CDR1 ENHRY, CDR2 SYGVKD. The CDR3 DNA sequence: TGTGCCATCAGCCCCGGGACCCAGGGACAGACCCAGTACTTC. Amino acids: CAISPGTQGQTQYF.

Many counts were recorded for this clonotype. The DNA for the CDR3 is TGTGCCAGCAGTATGGCCCTAGGGGGGGCAGATACGCAGTATTTT. Residues: CASSMALGGADTQYF. The rearrangement uses TRBV12-3 or TRBV12-4 and TRBJ2-3, with a tentative D call TRBD2 (7 bases). Trimming took 5 bases from V and 4 from J, leaving 16 bases between them. The CDR3 contains 15 residues.

Comment on this clonotype: Compared with germline, one end of the junction differs, possibly owing to a read error. The V call is TRBV18, the J call TRBJ2-2; D gene ambiguous. Germline V gives CDR1 KGHSH, CDR2 LQKENI. This CDR3 contains 12 residues. For the CDR3, the DNA is TGTGCCAGCCCACCATTTTCCGGGGAGCTGTTTTTT. Its translation: CASPPFSGELFF.

At least ten counts were recorded for this clonotype. This CDR3 reads CAISVQDSNQPQHF. As DNA, the CDR3 is TGTGCCATCAGTGTCCAGGATAGCAATCAGCCCCAGCATTTT. The chain couples TRBV10-3 to TRBJ1-5, with D hard to call. Germline lookup yields CDR1 ENHRY and CDR2 SYGVKD. The CDR3 length is 14 residues. V shed 4 bases and J shed 0 bases, with 7 bases lying between them.

The rearrangement links TRBV5-1 to TRBJ2-1; the match to TRBD2 covers 7 bases. Germline V gene lookup returns CDR1 SGHRS and CDR2 YFSETQ. V lost 1 base to trimming and J lost 3 bases; unmatched junction nucleotides: 7. CDR3 length: 16 residues. CDR3: CASSLSGTIIYNEQFF. The CDR3 DNA reads as TGCGCCAGCAGCTTGTCGGGGACTATCATCTACAATGAGCAGTTCTTC.

In nucleotides, the CDR3 is TGTGCCAGCAGCCCCCCGGGACAGGGGGTCGGGGAGCTGTTTTTT. Its protein is CASSPPGQGVGELFF. V is TRBV11-2 and J is TRBJ2-2, with TRBD1 matching over 11 bases. With V trimmed by 5 bases and J by 7 bases, 6 bases remained unmatched. The CDR3 totals 15 residues. Germline V gene lookup returns CDR1 SGHAT and CDR2 FQNNGV.

This clonotype was counted between two and nine times. The chain carries TRBV20-1 and TRBJ2-1; 10 positions match TRBD2. J lost 12 bases, V lost 1 base, and 9 bases had no gene match. Germline loops: CDR1 DFQATT, CDR2 SNEGSKA (reference sequence). The CDR3 length is 14 residues. Here the CDR3 reads CSARGLAGGQGQFF. CDR3 DNA sequence: TGCAGTGCTAGAGGACTAGCGGGTGGACAGGGGCAGTTCTTC.

The chain couples TRBV20-1 to TRBJ1-2, with TRBD1 identical over 9 bases. The CDR3 contains 14 residues. Germline V gives CDR1 DFQATT, CDR2 SNEGSKA (reference sequence). V lost 5 bases, J lost 1 base, and 5 bases stayed unmatched. The CDR3 spells CSAWGQGRNYGYTF. The DNA of the CDR3 is TGCAGTGCTTGGGGACAGGGCCGTAACTATGGCTACACCTTC.

Only a few counts were recorded for this clonotype. The J gene is TRBJ2-3, the V gene TRBV11-2; TRBD2 matches at 12 bases. The junction had 10 bases not matched to a gene; V was cut back by 0 bases and J by 6 bases. The CDR3 has 18 residues. The germline V gene has CDR1 SGHAT and CDR2 FQNNGV. CDR3 region: CASSLEPASGGAKDTQYF. The CDR3 nucleotides are TGTGCCAGCAGCTTAGAGCCCGCTAGCGGGGGGGCCAAGGATACGCAGTATTTT.

This clonotype was recorded at least ten times. The chain links TRBV5-6 to TRBJ2-4; no clear D gene. Deletions cut 0 bases from V and 3 bases from J, with 10 bases between. Germline V CDR1 and CDR2: SGHDT, YYEEEE. The CDR3 is 15 amino acids. The CDR3 DNA follows: TGTGCCAGCAGCTTGGTGGCACGAGACAAAAACATTCAGTACTTC. Residues: CASSLVARDKNIQYF.

The chain uses TRBV20-1 and TRBJ2-7; tentatively, D is TRBD1 (6 bases). V dropped 2 bases and J dropped 3 bases, with 17 bases sitting between them. The germline gives CDR1 DFQATT, CDR2 SNEGSKA (reference sequence). This CDR3 spans 15 amino acids. The CDR3 spells CSARSSGQTDYEQYF. For the CDR3, the DNA is TGCAGTGCTAGATCCTCCGGACAGACCGACTACGAGCAGTACTTC.

At least ten counts were recorded for this clonotype. This chain connects TRBV28 to TRBJ2-4; 9 positions agree with TRBD1. V was pared by 4 bases and J by 8 bases, with 12 bases of the junction left unmatched. The CDR3 totals 16 residues. Germline values: CDR1 MDHEN, CDR2 SYDVKM. This CDR3 is CASSSYIYRDRDIQYF. CDR3 bases: TGTGCCAGCAGTTCCTATATATATCGGGACAGGGACATTCAGTACTTC.

This clonotype was seen a handful of times. The chain has TRBV5-1 and TRBJ2-5, with unresolved D. V was pared by 4 bases and J by 5 bases, with 12 bases between. Germline CDR1 reads SGHRS; CDR2 reads YFSETQ. The CDR3 is 13 amino acids. The chain's CDR3 is CASSKERQETQYF. CDR3 DNA: TGCGCCAGCAGCAAGGAAAGGCAGGAGACCCAGTACTTC.

In this sample, this clonotype turned up a few times. CDR3 bases: TGTGCCACCAGCCGAGGACAGGGGGGAAATGAAAAACTGTTTTTT. The encoded protein is CATSRGQGGNEKLFF. The chain has TRBV15 and TRBJ1-4, with 10 bases aligning to TRBD1. Germline CDR1 and CDR2: LNHNV and YYDKDF (reference sequence). Trimming at V came to 5 bases and at J to 5 bases, leaving 5 bases not matched to a gene. The CDR3 spans 15 residues.

The chain links TRBV5-6 to TRBJ2-5; D possibly uses TRBD1 or TRBD2 (6 bases each). The CDR3 covers 15 residues. The germline V gene has CDR1 SGHDT and CDR2 YYEEEE. The V gene lost 4 bases and the J gene lost 0 bases, with 13 bases spanning the gap. The CDR3 DNA reads as TGTGCCAGCAGCACCAAAAGGGGGGACCAAGAGACCCAGTACTTC. The encoded protein is CASSTKRGDQETQYF.

This clonotype was seen only a few times. This chain connects TRBV5-1 to TRBJ1-2; D is uncertain. Germline V CDR1 and CDR2: SGHRS, YFSETQ. This CDR3 has 13 amino acids. The ends were cut back, 0 bases at V and 8 bases at J, with 11 bases in the middle. The CDR3 DNA reads TGCGCCAGCAGCTTGGAGCCGGTTGGAGGCTACACCTTC. Its translation: CASSLEPVGGYTF.

Here the CDR3 reads CASSLLGTAQEETQYF. CDR3 nucleotides: TGTGCCAGCAGTTTGCTCGGAACCGCACAAGAAGAGACCCAGTACTTC. The chain recombines TRBV27 with TRBJ2-5; D uncertain. Germline CDR1 is MNHEY and CDR2 is SMNVEV (reference sequence). Trimming stripped 3 bases from V and 3 bases from J, with 17 bases between. The CDR3 runs to 16 residues.